Listed below are T cell receptor beta chains from one sample, sequenced in a study of human T cells and chemical hapten exposure. Using its own MiXCR run on the RACE reads, TCRdb lists one record per CDR3 protein. In the table there are about 40,000 distinct CDR3 sequences, 3% to 3.5% of which are singletons. Sample: whole blood, taken in connection with sensitization to the hapten diphenylcyclopropenone (DPC). The source of these receptors is a man aged 40-49 years with alopecia areata. Some clones in this sample may be carry-over from other donors' samples. CDR3s leave out the opening cysteine and the closing phenylalanine or tryptophan.

>TRBV19|TRBJ2-1
ASSVLTSGRANEQF
>TRBV5-1|TRBJ2-2
ASSLYPKDGTGELF
>TRBV5-6|TRBJ1-3
ASSSGNTIY
>TRBV5-1|TRBJ1-2
ASSLGNTGFYGYT
>TRBV18|TRBJ2-5
ASSSGQGGETQY
>TRBV11-1|TRBJ1-1
ASSFRRQSETEAF
>TRBV27|TRBJ2-7
ASRLAGSPYEQY
>TRBV11-2|TRBJ1-1
ASSLDPRGTEAF
>TRBV28|TRBJ2-2
ASSLRTGGTGELF
>TRBV27|TRBJ1-5
ASRGQGRGFSNQPQH
>TRBV27|TRBJ2-7
ASSFFSGGYEQY
>TRBV5-6|TRBJ1-2
ASSLGGSLYRYT
>TRBV20-1|TRBJ1-5
SARERTGNQPQH